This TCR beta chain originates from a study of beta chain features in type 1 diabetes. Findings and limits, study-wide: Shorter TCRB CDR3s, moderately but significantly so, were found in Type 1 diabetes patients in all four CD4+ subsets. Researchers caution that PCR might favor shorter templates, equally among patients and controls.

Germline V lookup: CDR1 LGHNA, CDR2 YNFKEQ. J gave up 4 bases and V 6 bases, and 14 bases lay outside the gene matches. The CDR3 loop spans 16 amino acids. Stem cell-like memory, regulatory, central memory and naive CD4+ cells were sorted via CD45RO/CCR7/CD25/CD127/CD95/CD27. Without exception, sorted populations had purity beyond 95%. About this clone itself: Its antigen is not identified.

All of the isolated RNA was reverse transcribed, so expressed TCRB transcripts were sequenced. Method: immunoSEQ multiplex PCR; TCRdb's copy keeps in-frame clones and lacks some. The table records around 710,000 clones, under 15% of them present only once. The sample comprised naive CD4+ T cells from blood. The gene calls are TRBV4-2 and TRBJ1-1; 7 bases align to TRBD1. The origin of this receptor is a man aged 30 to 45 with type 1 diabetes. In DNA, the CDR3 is TGTGCCAGCAGACTGGGACCAGGGGGGGGAAGCACTGAAGCTTTCTTT. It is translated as CASRLGPGGGSTEAFF.